A single sample gave rise to the 30 T cell receptor beta chains below, sequenced in a study of shared clonotypes between healthy human individuals. The naive CD8 fraction comprised CD45RO-negative cells positively selected for CCR7 and excluded terminally differentiated effector memory CD45RA+ cells. The protocol was immunoSEQ multiplex PCR, while the TCRdb copy is restricted to in-frame clones and leaves out a portion. Of roughly 2.1 million clones listed, 93% were seen once; the top ten hold roughly 1.8%. The sequencing input was naive CD8+ T cells from PBMCs. The receptor source for this set is a man younger than 30 in good health. Some clones in this sample may be carry-over from other donors' samples.

The chain uses TRBV4-1 and TRBJ1-5, with TRBD1 identical over 7 bases. Germline CDR1 MGHRA, CDR2 YSYEKL. The V segment lost 4 bases and the J segment 4 bases; nucleotides outside the gene matches: 19. This CDR3 region has 19 residues. CDR3 residues: CASSLQDAVTGPMNQPQHF. The CDR3 DNA is TGCGCCAGCAGCCTACAAGATGCTGTGACAGGGCCCATGAATCAGCCCCAGCATTTT.

The chain is built from TRBV10-1 and TRBJ2-1, with a tentative D call TRBD2 (5 bases). The V gene's germline CDR1 is WNHNN and CDR2 SYGVQD (reference sequence). This CDR3 is 13 amino acids long. V shed 2 bases and J shed 10 bases, with 12 bases lying between them. DNA for the CDR3: TGCGCCAGCAGTGAGGCGGACCCGGGGGAGCAGTTCTTC. Protein sequence: CASSEADPGEQFF.

The chain joins TRBV5-5 to TRBJ1-1; 10 nucleotides agree with TRBD1. The V gene's germline CDR1 is SGHKS and CDR2 YYEKEE (reference sequence). The CDR3 has 16 residues. V shed 2 bases and J 5 bases; nucleotides not matched to a gene: 9. CDR3 DNA sequence: TGTGCCAGCAGCTTAAATTCGGACAGGGGGGTTACTGAAGCTTTCTTT. It codes for CASSLNSDRGVTEAFF. Combining the CDR3 with reference TRBV5-5 and TRBJ1-1 gives the whole variable domain DAGVTQSPTHLIKTRGQQVTLRCSPISGHKSVSWYQQVLGQGPQFIFQYYEKEERGRGNFPDRFSARQFPNYSSELNVNALLLGDSALYLCASSLNSDRGVTEAFFGQGTRLTVV.

The chain has TRBV10-3 and TRBJ1-2, with a weak D call TRBD1 (6 bases). V lost 9 bases to trimming and J lost 2 bases, with 10 bases between them. CDR1 and CDR2 from the germline V gene are ENHRY and SYGVKD. The CDR3 loop spans 12 amino acids. The chain's CDR3 is CAINRDNYGYTF. In DNA, the CDR3 is TGTGCCATAAACAGGGACAACTATGGCTACACCTTC.

The chain uses TRBV7-9 and TRBJ2-2; D may be TRBD2 (5 bases). Trimming took off 4 bases at V and 2 bases at J, with 14 bases between the two ends. The CDR3 covers 16 residues. Per the germline V gene, CDR1 is SEHNR and CDR2 is FQNEAQ (reference sequence). The CDR3 nucleotides read TGTGCCAGCAGCTCCGGGGTGGCCAGAAACACCGGGGAGCTGTTTTTT. This gives the protein CASSSGVARNTGELFF. Drawing the rest from reference TRBV7-9 and TRBJ2-2, the complete variable domain is DTGVSQNPRHKITKRGQNVTFRCDPISEHNRLYWYRQTLGQGPEFLTYFQNEAQLEKSRLLSDRFSAERPKGSFSTLEIQRTEQGDSAMYLCASSSGVARNTGELFFGEGSRLTVL.

CDR3 coding DNA: TGTGCCAGCAGGAGGGATGGGGACACTGAAGCTTTCTTT. This gives the protein CASRRDGDTEAFF. The V gene is TRBV28, the J gene TRBJ1-1; D is uncertain. This CDR3 comprises 13 residues. The germline CDR1 and CDR2 sequences are MDHEN and SYDVKM. Trimming removed 6 bases at V and 3 bases at J, with 11 bases between.

This chain uses TRBV6-5 with TRBJ1-2; no definite D call. V was pared by 1 base and J by 3 bases, with 9 bases between. The CDR3 is 14 residues long. Germline V gene sequence: CDR1 MNHEY, CDR2 SVGAGI. For the CDR3, the DNA is TGTGCCAGCAGTTACTTTGGAGGTGACTATGGCTACACCTTC. Encoded protein: CASSYFGGDYGYTF.

This chain joins TRBV10-1 and TRBJ2-7; 7 bases are shared with TRBD2. This CDR3 contains 14 residues. The J segment lost 2 bases and the V segment lost 3 bases, leaving 4 bases of the junction unmatched. In germline, CDR1 is WNHNN, CDR2 SYGVQD (reference sequence). This CDR3 reads CASSDGGGAYEQYF. CDR3 DNA: TGCGCCAGCAGTGATGGTGGGGGGGCCTACGAGCAGTACTTC.

This chain joins TRBV28 and TRBJ1-1; D is perhaps TRBD1 (6 bases). Trimming left V 3 bases short and J 0 bases short, with 20 bases between. Germline CDR1 reads MDHEN; CDR2 reads SYDVKM. The CDR3 is 18 amino acids. The CDR3 loop reads CASSLRQARGGMNTEAFF. As DNA, the CDR3 is TGTGCCAGCAGTTTGAGGCAGGCCCGAGGGGGAATGAACACTGAAGCTTTCTTT.

Comments on this clone: The sample contains more than one DNA sequence encoding this CDR3. The chain carries TRBV6-1 and TRBJ1-1; D is perhaps TRBD1 (5 bases). CDR3 length equals 14 residues. V was trimmed by 2 bases and J by 4 bases, leaving 11 bases between them. The germline V gene has CDR1 MNHNS and CDR2 SASEGT. CDR3 sequence: CASSESPGGTEAFF. The CDR3 DNA sequence: TGTGCCAGCAGTGAATCTCCGGGGGGCACTGAAGCTTTCTTT.

This clone was picked up one time. CDR3 sequence: CASSLVASYEQYF. The CDR3 DNA reads as TGTGCCAGCAGTTTAGTAGCCTCCTACGAGCAGTACTTC. The chain is built from TRBV28 and TRBJ2-7; D gene uncertain. CDR1 MDHEN and CDR2 SYDVKM come from the germline V gene. This CDR3 has 13 amino acids. V lost 2 bases and J 0 bases, leaving 5 bases between the germline ends.

CDR3 loop: CASSPEGLAGNEQFF. Written as DNA, the CDR3 is TGTGCCAGCAGTCCAGAAGGACTAGCGGGGAATGAGCAGTTCTTC. V is TRBV27 and J is TRBJ2-1; 12 nucleotides agree with TRBD2. CDR1 is MNHEY and CDR2 is SMNVEV in the germline V gene (reference sequence). The CDR3 has 15 residues. After removal of 5 bases from V and 7 bases from J, the junction contained 6 bases not matched to a gene.

This sequence joins TRBV5-4 and TRBJ1-2; 7 nucleotides match TRBD1. Trimming removed 4 bases from V and 8 bases from J; junction bases left unmatched: 5. The germline gives CDR1 SGHNT, CDR2 YYREEE (reference sequence). The CDR3 has 12 amino acids. CDR3 residues: CASSPGQSGYTF. DNA for the CDR3: TGTGCCAGCAGCCCGGGACAGTCAGGCTACACCTTC.

This sequence joins TRBV4-1 and TRBJ2-1; D perhaps matches TRBD1 (7 bases). The CDR3 has 18 amino acids. Germline V lookup: CDR1 MGHRA, CDR2 YSYEKL. The germline V and J ends were trimmed by 0 bases and 0 bases, with 15 bases remaining between them. This chain's CDR3 is CASSQDPGGWGSYNEQFF. CDR3 nucleotides: TGCGCCAGCAGCCAAGATCCAGGGGGGTGGGGCTCCTACAATGAGCAGTTCTTC.

This chain uses TRBV27 with TRBJ1-2; 7 nucleotides agree with TRBD1. Germline loops: CDR1 MNHEY, CDR2 SMNVEV (reference sequence). This CDR3 comprises 15 residues. V dropped 5 bases and J dropped 4; count of bases not matched to a gene: 10. CDR3 in DNA: TGTGCCAGCAGTCGCTCGGGACAGCAGGGCTATGGCTACACCTTC. Amino acid sequence: CASSRSGQQGYGYTF.

This chain uses TRBV10-2 with TRBJ2-7; TRBD1 is a possible D gene (6 bases). With 3 bases removed from V and 3 bases from J, the gap between germline ends came to 18 bases. This CDR3 has 16 residues. Germline-derived CDR1 and CDR2 are WSHSY and SAAADI. In nucleotides, the CDR3 is TGCGCCAGCAGTGAATGGGGGCTTGGGAACTACTACGAGCAGTACTTC. It is translated as CASSEWGLGNYYEQYF.

The chain links TRBV13 to TRBJ1-2; TRBD1 matches at 10 bases. V was clipped by 5 bases and J by 1 base; unmatched bases: 13. The germline V gene has CDR1 PRHDT and CDR2 FYEKMQ (reference sequence). CDR3 length: 18 amino acids. DNA of the CDR3: TGTGCCAGCAGCGCCGCAACAATCAGGGACAGGGGTAACTATGGCTACACCTTC. Translation: CASSAATIRDRGNYGYTF. The full variable domain, its missing parts supplied by reference TRBV13 and TRBJ1-2, is AAGVIQSPRHLIKEKRETATLKCYPIPRHDTVYWYQQGPGQDPQFLISFYEKMQSDKGSIPDRFSAQQFSDYHSELNMSSLELGDSALYFCASSAATIRDRGNYGYTFGSGTRLTVV.

With regard to this clone: The germline gene is not matched at one end of the junction; a read error may be the cause. This chain uses TRBV4-3 with TRBJ1-1; D possibly corresponds to TRBD1 (5 bases). This CDR3 region has 14 residues. Germline V gene data show CDR1 as LGHNA and CDR2 as YSLEER. The CDR3 nucleotides read TGCGCCAGCAGCCAGGACATTCTGAATACTGAAGCTTTCTTT. Protein: CASSQDILNTEAFF.

This chain uses TRBV4-1 with TRBJ2-7; a weak D match, TRBD2 (5 bases). The CDR3 runs 18 residues. The germline gives CDR1 MGHRA, CDR2 YSYEKL. V shed 0 bases and J shed 0 bases, with 18 bases lying between them. This CDR3 is CASSQESGEIISSYEQYF. CDR3 bases: TGCGCCAGCAGCCAAGAGTCCGGGGAAATTATCAGCTCCTACGAGCAGTACTTC.

This chain links TRBV29-1 with TRBJ1-2; 10 positions agree with TRBD1. Germline CDR1 and CDR2: SQVTM and ANQGSEA. After removal of 6 bases from V and 3 bases from J, the junction contained 13 bases not matched to a gene. This CDR3 contains 16 residues. CDR3 amino acids: CSVQLGDRGLYYGYTF. The DNA of the CDR3 is TGCAGCGTCCAATTAGGGGACAGGGGACTCTACTATGGCTACACCTTC.

The V and J genes are TRBV6-5 and TRBJ2-1, with 10 positions matching TRBD2. V was clipped by 1 base and J by 5 bases; unmatched bases: 2. Germline lookup yields CDR1 MNHEY and CDR2 SVGAGI. This CDR3 has 15 residues. The DNA of the CDR3 is TGTGCCAGCAGTTACTTCACTAGCGGGAACAATGAGCAGTTCTTC. Protein sequence: CASSYFTSGNNEQFF.

This chain links TRBV14 with TRBJ2-1; 7 nucleotides agree with TRBD1. There are 15 residues in the CDR3. The germline V gene has CDR1 SGHDN and CDR2 FVKESK. V shed 4 bases, J shed 4 bases, and the junction held 7 bases outside the gene matches. CDR3 amino acids: CASSPYRGPYNEQFF. CDR3 in DNA: TGTGCCAGCAGCCCGTACAGGGGCCCGTACAATGAGCAGTTCTTC.

This chain links TRBV5-1 with TRBJ1-1, with D maybe TRBD1 (6 bases). The V and J ends lost 2 bases and 3 bases respectively, with 8 bases between them. Germline V gives CDR1 SGHRS, CDR2 YFSETQ. This CDR3 is built from 13 residues. The CDR3 coding sequence is TGCGCCAGCAGCTTCAGGACAGACACTGAAGCTTTCTTT. This sequence encodes CASSFRTDTEAFF.

CDR3 loop: CASSVLPLSRGLEEEQYF. In nucleotides, the CDR3 is TGTGCCAGCAGTGTCTTGCCACTATCCAGGGGCCTAGAGGAAGAGCAGTACTTC. The V call is TRBV28, the J call TRBJ2-7; a weak D match, TRBD1 (6 bases). The CDR3 extends over 18 amino acids. Germline-derived CDR1 and CDR2 are MDHEN and SYDVKM. Trimming pared 5 bases from V and 7 bases from J, leaving 30 bases between.

The chain links TRBV9 to TRBJ1-5; D unclear. Germline values: CDR1 SGDLS, CDR2 YYNGEE. This CDR3 spans 16 amino acids. Trimming left V 4 bases short and J 3 bases short, with 17 bases between. CDR3 DNA sequence: TGTGCCAGCAGCCCCCACCCAGGTTTTCCCAATCAGCCCCAGCATTTT. It specifies CASSPHPGFPNQPQHF.

The chain uses TRBV15 and TRBJ2-7; TRBD2 might be the D (6 bases). CDR3 length equals 15 residues. V lost 1 base and J 4 bases, leaving 14 bases between the germline ends. Germline lookup yields CDR1 LNHNV and CDR2 YYDKDF (reference sequence). CDR3 sequence: CATSRGRDRGYEQYF. DNA for the CDR3: TGTGCCACCAGCAGAGGTAGGGATCGGGGGTACGAGCAGTACTTC.

The chain uses TRBV6-4 and TRBJ2-3; 9 nucleotides match TRBD1. The CDR3 length is 15 residues. The trim removed 6 bases at V and 1 base at J, leaving 5 bases unmatched. Germline lookup yields CDR1 MRHNA and CDR2 SNTAGT. The CDR3 nucleotides are TGTGCCAGCAGACCCGGGACAGGGCGCACAGATACGCAGTATTTT. Its translation: CASRPGTGRTDTQYF.

CDR3 DNA: TGTGCCAGCAGCGTAGGGAATTCGGGTAGCTATGGCTACACCTTC. The encoded protein is CASSVGNSGSYGYTF. The J gene is TRBJ1-2, the V gene TRBV9, with D uncertain. The ends were cut back, 0 bases at V and 4 bases at J, with 13 bases in the middle. The CDR3 has 15 amino acids. CDR1 and CDR2 from the germline V gene are SGDLS and YYNGEE.

The chain links TRBV27 to TRBJ1-2; D gene uncertain. CDR1 MNHEY and CDR2 SMNVEV come from the germline V gene (reference sequence). V lost 0 bases, J lost 2 bases, and 10 bases lay in between. The CDR3 length is 15 residues. The CDR3 region is CASSLSPRPNYGYTF. In DNA, the CDR3 is TGTGCCAGCAGTTTATCCCCAAGGCCCAACTATGGCTACACCTTC.

The rearrangement joins TRBV30 to TRBJ1-4; 8 positions agree with TRBD1. After removal of 0 bases from V and 3 bases from J, the junction contained 9 bases not matched to a gene. The CDR3 is 17 residues long. The V gene's germline CDR1 is GTSNPN and CDR2 SVGIG (reference sequence). CDR3 protein: CAWSVQVQGAANEKLFF. In DNA form, the CDR3 reads TGTGCCTGGAGTGTACAGGTCCAGGGGGCGGCTAATGAAAAACTGTTTTTT.